This T cell receptor (beta chain) was sequenced in a study of blood T cell repertoires in COVID-19. The wider study: The United States, Italy and Spain provided the acute and convalescent COVID-19 samples. The analysed material was cDNA or gDNA that came from T cells, B-cell-depleted T cells, or PBMCs.

The germline gives CDR1 SNHLY, CDR2 FYNNEI. This CDR3 has 14 amino acids. V trimming: 4 bases; J trimming: 6 bases; junction bases outside the gene matches: 7. Original processing methods: For nucleated cells, counts were estimated from reference gene primer amplification. Libraries were prepared by immunoSEQ multiplex PCR; TCRdb keeps only in-frame clonotypes and omits some of them. The V and J calls and clone size come from that table; D and trimming were worked out from the DNA. The sample shows 130,000 to 150,000 clones, over 75% of them seen only once. V gene TRBV2 combines with J gene TRBJ2-5; 8 bases align to TRBD2. This sequence originates from a man between 65 and 80 years old with acute or convalescent COVID-19. What was sequenced was peripheral blood. The CDR3 loop is CASSGGGHIQTQYF. Written as DNA, the CDR3 is TGTGCCAGCAGTGGCGGGGGGCACATCCAGACCCAGTACTTC.